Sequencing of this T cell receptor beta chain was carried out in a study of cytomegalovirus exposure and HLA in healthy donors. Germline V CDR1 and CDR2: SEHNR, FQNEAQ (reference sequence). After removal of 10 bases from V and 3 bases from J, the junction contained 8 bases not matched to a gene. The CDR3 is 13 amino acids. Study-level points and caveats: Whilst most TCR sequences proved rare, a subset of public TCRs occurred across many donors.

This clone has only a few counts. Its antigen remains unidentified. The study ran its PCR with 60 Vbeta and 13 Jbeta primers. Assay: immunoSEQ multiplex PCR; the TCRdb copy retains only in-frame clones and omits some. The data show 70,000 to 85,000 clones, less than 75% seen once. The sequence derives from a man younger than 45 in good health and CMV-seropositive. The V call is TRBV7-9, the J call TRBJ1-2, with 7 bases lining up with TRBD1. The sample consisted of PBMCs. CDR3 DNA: TGTGCCACTCGTTCCGGGACAGACTATGGCTACACCTTC. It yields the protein CATRSGTDYGYTF.